This T cell receptor (beta chain) was found in a study of OX40 agonist ivuxolimab in advanced cancers. Study-wide context: Every 2 weeks, ivuxolimab was infused into the patients intravenously at between 0.01 and 10 mg/kg. General observations from the study: Which antigen the expanded peripheral T cells recognized is unknown.

The table lists this clone with a few counts. Its antigen is as yet unknown. Systemic immunosuppression or a history of autoimmune disease excluded patients. This CDR3 spans 16 amino acids. The V gene lost 0 bases and the J gene lost 2 bases, with 12 bases spanning the gap. From germline, CDR1 is LNHNV and CDR2 YYDKDF (reference sequence). Assay used: immunoSEQ multiplex PCR; TCRdb lists only in-frame clones, some missing. This sample has approximately 33,000 clones, with 85% to 95% found just once. The sample was CD4+ or CD8+ T cells sorted from blood, taken in a trial of the OX40 agonist ivuxolimab. The chain links TRBV15 to TRBJ2-3; D not certain. The sequence came from an adult with an advanced solid tumor such as melanoma, head and neck, liver or kidney cancer. Written as DNA, the CDR3 is TGTGCCACCAGCAGAGATTTGAGTCAGTACACAGATACGCAGTATTTT. As protein: CATSRDLSQYTDTQYF.